This TCR beta chain was recovered during a study of cytomegalovirus exposure and HLA in healthy donors. Study conclusions and caveats: Altogether, 150 to 200 TCR beta chains were recorded as cytomegalovirus-associated. Roughly uniform sequencing depth across donors was assumed, possibly incorrectly. Links to common viral pathogens appeared, in a later analysis, for several of the most significant clusters.

The study ran its PCR with 60 Vbeta and 13 Jbeta primers. Here immunoSEQ multiplex PCR was the method, and the copy in TCRdb shows in-frame clones only, minus some. The sample includes approximately 140,000 clones, roughly 82% of them seen just once. In regard to this clone: The antigen is undetermined.

The CDR3 has 12 amino acids. Deletions cut 5 bases from V and 3 bases from J, with 8 bases between. The germline V gene encodes CDR1 MGHDK and CDR2 SYGVNS. The V call is TRBV25-1, the J call TRBJ2-7; possibly TRBD1 for D (5 bases). This sequence was found in a boy aged 10-17 years in good health and CMV-seronegative. The sequenced sample was PBMCs. This chain's CDR3 is CASSRQGYEQYF. CDR3 sequence (DNA): TGTGCCAGCAGTCGTCAGGGCTACGAGCAGTACTTC.